This is a list of T cell receptor beta chains from one sample in a study of response to subunit inactivated influenza vaccine. From the RT-PCR reads, TCRdb called clonotypes with MiXCR, one entry per CDR3 protein. In the table there are about 620,000 distinct CDR3 sequences, 10% to 15% of which are singletons. This specimen consisted of PBMCs from blood, obtained on the day of vaccination. The receptors here all came from a man aged 45-65 years who received an inactivated influenza vaccine. The CDR3 runs from the conserved cysteine through the conserved F or W. The D gene is left open where the match is weak. Expanded clones get a size class; other rows say once, few or many, or leave the size out.

d_call,v_call,j_call,clone_size,cdr3_nt,cdr3_aa
NA,TRBV5-5,TRBJ1-6,many,TGTGCCAGCAGCGGGAGTCGCTCCTATAATTCACCCCTCCACTTT,CASSGSRSYNSPLHF
TRBD2,TRBV6-5,TRBJ2-3,NA,TGTGCCAGCAGTTCTCCAAGGGCTAGCGGGAGAAATTTAGGGGATACGCAGTATTTT,CASSSPRASGRNLGDTQYF
NA,TRBV30,TRBJ2-7,NA,TGTGCCTGGACCACGTTGACCTACGAGCAGTACTTC,CAWTTLTYEQYF
TRBD2,TRBV5-1,TRBJ2-7,NA,TGCGCCAGCAGCCTCCCGGGGGGAATTTACGAGCAGTACTTC,CASSLPGGIYEQYF
TRBD2,TRBV7-2,TRBJ2-6,NA,TGTGCCAGCAGCTCCCCAGCGGGGATTGGGGCCAACGTCCTGACTTTC,CASSSPAGIGANVLTF
NA,TRBV7-8,TRBJ1-5,NA,TGTGCCAGCAGCCCTTCTAATGGGGCCCTCCCCAATCAGCCCCAGCATTTT,CASSPSNGALPNQPQHF
TRBD2,TRBV12-3/TRBV12-4,TRBJ2-7,few,TGTGCCAGCAGCCCAGAGGGAGGCGGGGGTCCGAGCTCCTACGAGCAGTACTTC,CASSPEGGGGPSSYEQYF
TRBD1,TRBV2,TRBJ2-5,once,TGTGCCAGCAGTGAAGCTTGGCAGGGGGCGAGGGAGACCCAGTACTTC,CASSEAWQGARETQYF
TRBD2,TRBV2,TRBJ2-1,few,TGTGCCAGCTATAGATCGGCGGGGGGCTCCTACAATGAGCAGTTCTTC,CASYRSAGGSYNEQFF
NA,TRBV3-1,TRBJ2-6,few,TGTGCCAGCAGCCAAGCCGGTTCACCTGGGGCCAACGTCCTGACTTTC,CASSQAGSPGANVLTF
TRBD1,TRBV3-1,TRBJ2-7,few,TGTGCCAGCAGCCGTCGGACAGGGGCGAACTACGAGCAGTACTTC,CASSRRTGANYEQYF
NA,TRBV6-2/TRBV6-3,TRBJ2-7,NA,TGTGCCAGCAGATCCCGAGGCGAGCAGTACTTC,CASRSRGEQYF
NA,TRBV19,TRBJ2-1,NA,TGTGCCAGTAGTATAGGTGGTGGGCGTACTGAGCAGTTCTTC,CASSIGGGRTEQFF
NA,TRBV12-3/TRBV12-4,TRBJ2-1,NA,TGTGCCAGCAGTTACGACGGCGGAGTGGATGAGCAGTTCTTC,CASSYDGGVDEQFF
NA,TRBV9,TRBJ1-6,NA,TGTGCCAGCAGCGTAGATGCAGGAAAGTCACCCCTCCACTTT,CASSVDAGKSPLHF
NA,TRBV3-1,TRBJ1-2,NA,TGTGCCAGCAGCGAAATTCAGGGTTATGGCTACACCTTC,CASSEIQGYGYTF
NA,TRBV20-1,TRBJ2-3,many,TGCAGTGCCCGCAAAAGGGATGGCACAGATACGCAGTATTTT,CSARKRDGTDTQYF
NA,TRBV3-1,TRBJ2-1,NA,TGTGCCAGCAGCCTTCGGGCTTTAGATGAGCAGTTCTTC,CASSLRALDEQFF
NA,TRBV6-2/TRBV6-3,TRBJ2-3,NA,TGTGCCAGCTTTGATCAGCGGCTCCCCACAGATACGCAGTATTTT,CASFDQRLPTDTQYF
NA,TRBV5-6,TRBJ1-6,NA,TGTGCCAGCAGCTTGTGGGGGGGCTCGTCACCCCTCCACTTT,CASSLWGGSSPLHF
NA,TRBV6-2/TRBV6-3,TRBJ2-6,NA,TGTGCCAGCAGTTACGGATTGGGAAAGGAGTCTGGGGCCAACGTCCTGACTTTC,CASSYGLGKESGANVLTF
TRBD2,TRBV20-1,TRBJ2-2,few,TGCAGTGCTAGATTAGCGGGAGCATTTACCGGGGAGCTGTTTTTT,CSARLAGAFTGELFF
NA,TRBV5-1,TRBJ2-1,few,TGCGCCAGCAGCTTGGAAGGAGGCAGGGGATACAATGAGCAGTTCTTC,CASSLEGGRGYNEQFF
TRBD1,TRBV5-1,TRBJ1-2,few,TGCGCCAGCAGCTTGGGACAGGGCCATGGCTACACCTTC,CASSLGQGHGYTF
NA,TRBV20-1,TRBJ2-7,few,TGCAGTGCAAAGCCGGGACCGCATTACGAGCAGTACTTC,CSAKPGPHYEQYF
TRBD2,TRBV5-1,TRBJ2-6,few,TGCGCCAGCAGCTTGTTGACTAGCGGGAGAAGGTATGGGGCCAACGTCCTGACTTTC,CASSLLTSGRRYGANVLTF
NA,TRBV29-1,TRBJ1-1,NA,TGCAGCGTAAGGGACGGTTATAACACTGAAGCTTTCTTT,CSVRDGYNTEAFF